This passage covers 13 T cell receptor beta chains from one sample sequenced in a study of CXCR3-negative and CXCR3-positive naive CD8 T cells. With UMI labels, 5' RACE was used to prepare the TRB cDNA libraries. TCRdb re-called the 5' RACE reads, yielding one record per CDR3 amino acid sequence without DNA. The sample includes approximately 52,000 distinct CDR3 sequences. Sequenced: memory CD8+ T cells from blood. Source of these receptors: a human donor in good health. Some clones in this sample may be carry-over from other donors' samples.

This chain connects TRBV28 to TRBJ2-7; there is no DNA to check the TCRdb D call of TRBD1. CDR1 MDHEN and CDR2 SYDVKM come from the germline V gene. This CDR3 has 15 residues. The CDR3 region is CASSQPGQGSYEQYF.

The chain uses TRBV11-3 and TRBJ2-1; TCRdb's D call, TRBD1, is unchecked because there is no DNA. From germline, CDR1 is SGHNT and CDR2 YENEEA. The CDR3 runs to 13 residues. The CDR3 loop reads CASSHRGGDEQFF.

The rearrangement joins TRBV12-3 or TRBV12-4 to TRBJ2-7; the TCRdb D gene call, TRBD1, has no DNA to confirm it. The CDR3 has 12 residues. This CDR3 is CASSLGRGEQYF.

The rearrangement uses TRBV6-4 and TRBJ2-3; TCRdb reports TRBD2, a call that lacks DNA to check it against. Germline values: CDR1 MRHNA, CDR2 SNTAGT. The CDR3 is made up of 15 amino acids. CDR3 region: CSSSDSGGGADTQYF.

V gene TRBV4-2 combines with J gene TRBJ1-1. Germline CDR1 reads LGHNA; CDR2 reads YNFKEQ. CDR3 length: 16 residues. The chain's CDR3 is CASSQSEDAFIAEAFF.

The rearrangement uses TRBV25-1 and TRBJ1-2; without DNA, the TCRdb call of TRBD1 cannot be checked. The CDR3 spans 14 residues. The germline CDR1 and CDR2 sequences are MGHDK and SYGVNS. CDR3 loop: CASSDLGTGDGYTF.

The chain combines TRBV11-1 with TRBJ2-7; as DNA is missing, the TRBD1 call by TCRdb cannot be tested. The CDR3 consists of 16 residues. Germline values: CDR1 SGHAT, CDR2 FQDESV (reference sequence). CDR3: CASSHGEGADNYEQYF.

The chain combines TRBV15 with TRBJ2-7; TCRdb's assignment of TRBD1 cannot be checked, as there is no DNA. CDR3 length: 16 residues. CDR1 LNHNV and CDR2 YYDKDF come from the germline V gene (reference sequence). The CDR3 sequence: CATSIVTGTGSNEQYF.

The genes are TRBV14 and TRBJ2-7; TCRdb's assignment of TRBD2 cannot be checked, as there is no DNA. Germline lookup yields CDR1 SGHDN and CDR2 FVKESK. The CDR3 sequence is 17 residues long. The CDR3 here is CASSQLAGAIRPYEQYF.

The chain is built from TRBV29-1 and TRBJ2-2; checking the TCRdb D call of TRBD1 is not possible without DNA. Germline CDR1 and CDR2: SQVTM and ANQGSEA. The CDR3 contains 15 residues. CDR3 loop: CSVEGGTGGTGELFF.

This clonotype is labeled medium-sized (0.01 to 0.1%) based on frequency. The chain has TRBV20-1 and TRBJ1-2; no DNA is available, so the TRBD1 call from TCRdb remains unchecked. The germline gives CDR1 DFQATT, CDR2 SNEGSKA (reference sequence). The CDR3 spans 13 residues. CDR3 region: CSAMGPGTAGYTF.

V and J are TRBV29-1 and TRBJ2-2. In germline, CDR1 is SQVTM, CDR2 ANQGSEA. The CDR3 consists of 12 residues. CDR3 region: CSAIVVTGELFF.

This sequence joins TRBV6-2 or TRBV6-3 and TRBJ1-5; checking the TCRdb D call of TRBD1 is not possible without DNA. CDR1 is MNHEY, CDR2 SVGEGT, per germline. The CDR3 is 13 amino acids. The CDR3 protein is CASSMTVNQPQHF.